The 20 T cell receptor beta chains given below trace back to one sample, sequenced in a study of blood T cell repertoires in COVID-19. TCRdb's table, derived via immunoSEQ multiplex PCR, lists solely in-frame clones and lacks some. The sample includes about 400,000 clones, about 89% of them seen just once. Sequencing input: peripheral blood. These receptors were taken from a man aged 35-49 years with acute or convalescent COVID-19.

The V and J genes are TRBV28 and TRBJ2-7; TRBD2 aligns across 9 bases. Germline V gene sequence: CDR1 MDHEN, CDR2 SYDVKM. Trimming cost V 2 bases and J 2 bases; bases outside gene matches: 4. This CDR3 contains 15 residues. CDR3 nucleotides: TGTGCCAGCAGTTTAGACAGCGGGGGGACCTACGAGCAGTACTTC. This translates into CASSLDSGGTYEQYF. Full variable domain (rest looked up from reference TRBV28 and TRBJ2-7): DVKVTQSSRYLVKRTGEKVFLECVQDMDHENMFWYRQDPGLGLRLIYFSYDVKMKEKGDIPEGYSVSREKKERFSLILESASTNQTSMYLCASSLDSGGTYEQYFGPGTRLTVT.

V is TRBV7-3 and J is TRBJ2-3, with TRBD2 matching over 7 bases. This CDR3 spans 13 amino acids. Germline V gives CDR1 SGHTA, CDR2 FQGTGA. Unmatched junction bases numbered 9, after V lost 5 bases and J lost 10 bases. The CDR3 sequence is CASSIAGSYAQYF. CDR3 bases: TGTGCCAGCAGCATAGCGGGCTCCTATGCGCAGTATTTT.

V usage is TRBV14 and J usage is TRBJ1-4, with D possibly matching TRBD1 (5 bases). V was clipped by 4 bases and J by 8 bases, with 11 bases between them. In germline, CDR1 is SGHDN, CDR2 FVKESK. There are 13 residues in the CDR3. The CDR3 loop is CASSPGLTEKLFF. CDR3 bases: TGTGCCAGCAGCCCGGGACTGACCGAAAAACTGTTTTTT.

The rearrangement uses TRBV2 and TRBJ1-2; D not certain. V gave up 6 bases and J gave up 0 bases, with 11 bases separating them. CDR1 and CDR2 from the germline V gene are SNHLY and FYNNEI. This CDR3 is built from 14 residues. CDR3 in DNA: TGTGCCAGCAGCGAACCGGGAGCTAACTATGGCTACACCTTC. Translation: CASSEPGANYGYTF.

The CDR3 protein is CSARIPPNTEAFF. The DNA for the CDR3 is TGCAGCGCCAGGATACCCCCGAACACTGAAGCTTTCTTT. The chain couples TRBV29-1 to TRBJ1-1; D gene ambiguous. Germline loops: CDR1 SQVTM, CDR2 ANQGSEA. The ends were cut back, 7 bases at V and 1 base at J, with 13 bases in the middle. This CDR3 spans 13 amino acids. The full variable domain, its missing parts supplied by reference TRBV29-1 and TRBJ1-1, is SAVISQKPSRDICQRGTSLTIQCQVDSQVTMMFWYRQQPGQSLTLIATANQGSEATYESGFVIDKFPISRPNLTFSTLTVSNMSPEDSSIYLCSARIPPNTEAFFGQGTRLTVV.

The CDR3 nucleotides are TGTGCCAGTAGGCGACAGGGCCAAATTGAAAAACTGTTTTTT. It translates to CASRRQGQIEKLFF. The rearrangement uses TRBV19 and TRBJ1-4; 7 nucleotides line up with TRBD1. This CDR3 has 14 amino acids. V trimming: 6 bases; J trimming: 7 bases; junction bases outside the gene matches: 8. CDR1 and CDR2 from the germline V gene are LNHDA and SQIVND (reference sequence).

The CDR3 sequence: CASSIWTGGWFTEAFF. The CDR3 coding sequence is TGTGCCAGTAGTATCTGGACAGGGGGATGGTTCACTGAAGCTTTCTTT. The rearrangement links TRBV19 to TRBJ1-1, with 10 bases fitting TRBD1. The CDR3 runs 16 residues. In germline, CDR1 is LNHDA, CDR2 SQIVND (reference sequence). With 3 bases clipped from V and 4 bases from J, the junction kept 8 bases outside the gene matches.

This sequence joins TRBV6-6 and TRBJ1-5; 7 bases are shared with TRBD1. The junction had 8 bases not matched to a gene; V was cut back by 5 bases and J by 7 bases. Germline V gives CDR1 MNHNY, CDR2 SVGAGI (reference sequence). The CDR3 is made up of 14 amino acids. The CDR3 region has the DNA TGTGCCAGCAGTCCGACAGCAGGGGGGCAGCCCCAGCATTTT. It encodes CASSPTAGGQPQHF.

This clone has a single count. The V gene is TRBV6-5, the J gene TRBJ2-3, with D tentatively TRBD2 (6 bases). Germline V CDR1 and CDR2: MNHEY, SVGAGI. V lost 0 bases, J lost 6 bases, and 16 bases lay in between. CDR3 length equals 16 residues. The CDR3 is CASSYSILAPLDTQYF. The CDR3 nucleotides read TGTGCCAGCAGTTACTCCATACTAGCCCCCCTGGATACGCAGTATTTT.

The chain carries TRBV6-5 and TRBJ1-2; possibly TRBD1 for D (6 bases). Germline CDR1 reads MNHEY; CDR2 reads SVGAGI. Trimming shortened V by 5 bases and J by 7 bases, and 11 bases separated the two germline ends. The CDR3 totals 12 residues. As DNA, the CDR3 is TGTGCCAGCAGTCCACCCAGGGGTGGCTACACCTTC. Protein: CASSPPRGGYTF.

The rearrangement uses TRBV20-1 and TRBJ1-5, with D possibly being TRBD1 (5 bases). This CDR3 comprises 14 residues. CDR1 and CDR2 from the germline V gene are DFQATT and SNEGSKA (reference sequence). V lost 3 bases to trimming and J lost 7 bases, with 16 bases between them. The CDR3 reads CSASEAGWEQPQHF. In nucleotides, the CDR3 is TGCAGTGCTAGTGAGGCAGGGTGGGAACAGCCCCAGCATTTT.

This chain uses TRBV5-8 with TRBJ1-2, with D hard to call. CDR1 and CDR2 (germline): SGHTS, YDEGEE. This CDR3 spans 11 amino acids. Here the CDR3 reads CATLSGYGYTF. CDR3 DNA: TGTGCTACCCTTTCGGGCTATGGCTACACCTTC.

V is TRBV19 and J is TRBJ2-3; TRBD2 matches at 11 bases. Germline-derived CDR1 and CDR2 are LNHDA and SQIVND (reference sequence). The V and J ends lost 6 bases and 11 bases, in that order; junction bases with no gene match: 10. The CDR3 is made up of 14 amino acids. CDR3 protein: CASSPSSLAGGQYF. CDR3 nucleotide sequence: TGTGCCAGTAGCCCTTCGAGTCTAGCGGGAGGGCAGTATTTT.

The chain couples TRBV3-1 (or the pseudogene TRBV3-2) to TRBJ2-4; TRBD1 might be the D (5 bases). V lost 0 bases, J lost 6 bases, and 12 bases lay in between. CDR3 length: 15 residues. Per germline, CDR1 LGHDT and CDR2 YNNKEL (reference sequence). CDR3 in DNA: TGTGCCAGCAGCCAAGATCCAGGGTCTGCAAACATTCAGTACTTC. It specifies CASSQDPGSANIQYF.

The genes are TRBV5-1 and TRBJ1-6; D unclear. The CDR3 is 16 residues long. V gave up 4 bases and J gave up 8 bases, with 19 bases separating them. Germline CDR1 and CDR2: SGHRS and YFSETQ. The CDR3 spells CASSPAPMASDSPLHF. For the CDR3, the DNA is TGCGCCAGCAGCCCCGCCCCCATGGCCAGTGATTCACCCCTCCACTTT. Variable domain in full (rest from reference TRBV5-1 and TRBJ1-6): KAGVTQTPRYLIKTRGQQVTLSCSPISGHRSVSWYQQTPGQGLQFLFEYFSETQRNKGNFPGRFSGRQFSNSRSEMNVSTLELGDSALYLCASSPAPMASDSPLHFGNGTRLTVT.

CDR3 protein: CASSSLAGVGNIQYF. The CDR3, as DNA: TGTGCCAGCAGCTCCCTAGCGGGAGTGGGAAACATTCAGTACTTC. The chain carries TRBV7-9 and TRBJ2-4; TRBD2 agrees at 10 bases. V lost 4 bases, J lost 6 bases, and 6 bases stayed unmatched. The CDR3 has 15 residues. Per the germline V gene, CDR1 is SEHNR and CDR2 is FQNEAQ (reference sequence).

This chain joins TRBV7-6 and TRBJ2-1; 8 bases fit TRBD2. CDR3 length equals 16 residues. Germline V gene lookup returns CDR1 SGHVS and CDR2 FNYEAQ. The V segment lost 4 bases and the J segment 0 bases; nucleotides outside the gene matches: 5. The CDR3 sequence: CASSSRGTSSYNEQFF. CDR3 DNA sequence: TGTGCCAGCAGCTCTCGGGGGACTAGCTCCTACAATGAGCAGTTCTTC.

The gene calls are TRBV2 and TRBJ2-1; 11 positions match TRBD2. V shed 7 bases, J shed 9 bases, and the junction held 2 bases outside the gene matches. This CDR3 has 12 residues. Germline V gene data show CDR1 as SNHLY and CDR2 as FYNNEI. The CDR3 region is CASKGLAAEQFF. The CDR3 DNA sequence: TGTGCCAGCAAGGGACTAGCGGCTGAGCAGTTCTTC.

V gene TRBV2 combines with J gene TRBJ2-3; 7 bases fit TRBD2. This CDR3 spans 13 amino acids. CDR1 SNHLY and CDR2 FYNNEI come from the germline V gene. The junction had 8 bases not matched to a gene; V was cut back by 9 bases and J by 5 bases. As DNA, the CDR3 is TGTGCCAGTAAGCGGGATTCTCTAGATACGCAGTATTTT. Translated: CASKRDSLDTQYF.

The chain couples TRBV6-5 to TRBJ2-1, with D unresolved. Germline values: CDR1 MNHEY, CDR2 SVGAGI. With 6 bases removed from V and 6 bases from J, the gap between germline ends came to 9 bases. This CDR3 has 12 amino acids. The CDR3 sequence: CASSLFGNEQFF. As DNA, the CDR3 is TGTGCCAGCAGCCTGTTCGGCAATGAGCAGTTCTTC.